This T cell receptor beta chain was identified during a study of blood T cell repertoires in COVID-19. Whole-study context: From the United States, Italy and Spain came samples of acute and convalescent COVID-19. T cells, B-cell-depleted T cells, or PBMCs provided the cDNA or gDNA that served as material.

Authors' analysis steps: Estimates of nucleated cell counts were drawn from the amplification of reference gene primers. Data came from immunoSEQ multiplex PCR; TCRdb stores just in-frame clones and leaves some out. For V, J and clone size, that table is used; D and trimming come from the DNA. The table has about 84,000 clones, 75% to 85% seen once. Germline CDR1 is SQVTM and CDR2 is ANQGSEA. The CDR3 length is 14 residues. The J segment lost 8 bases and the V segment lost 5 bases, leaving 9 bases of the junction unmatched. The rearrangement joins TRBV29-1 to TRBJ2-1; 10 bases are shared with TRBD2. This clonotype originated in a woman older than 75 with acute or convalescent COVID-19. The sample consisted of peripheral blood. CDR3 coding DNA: TGCAGCGTTTTGTCACTAGCGGGAACAGATGAGCAGTTCTTC. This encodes CSVLSLAGTDEQFF.